One and the same sample provided the 5 T cell receptor beta chains below, sequenced in a study of T cell repertoires in cytomegalovirus infection. MiXCR was run by TCRdb on the reads, yielding one entry per CDR3 protein. The sample gives some 68,000 distinct CDR3 sequences, around 21% of which show up once; almost 80% is in the top ten. Their antigens are not known. Material: PBMCs, sequenced either directly or after in vitro stimulation (not recorded which). The receptors come from a human donor in good health (CMV status not recorded). Some clones in this sample may be carry-over from other donors' samples.

The chain joins TRBV2 to TRBJ1-2; perhaps TRBD1 as D (5 bases). The germline V and J ends were trimmed by 7 bases and 2 bases, with 14 bases remaining between them. In germline, CDR1 is SNHLY, CDR2 FYNNEI. The CDR3 is 14 residues long. DNA for the CDR3: TGTGCCAGCACTGAGGGGAACAGGAACTATGGCTACACCTTC. The encoded protein is CASTEGNRNYGYTF.

The sample holds many counts of this clonotype. The CDR3 bases are TGTGCCAGCAGCTTAGTAGCGGGAGGGCAGGGTGAGCAGTTCTTC. It yields the protein CASSLVAGGQGEQFF. The chain recombines TRBV7-9 with TRBJ2-1; 11 bases are a match to TRBD2. From germline, CDR1 is SEHNR and CDR2 FQNEAQ (reference sequence). This CDR3 is 15 amino acids long. The trim removed 1 base at V and 9 bases at J, leaving 5 bases unmatched.

This clonotype was detected ten times or more. V is TRBV7-2 and J is TRBJ1-1; D uncertain. This CDR3 comprises 14 residues. Germline CDR1 reads SGHTA; CDR2 reads FQGNSA. V was shortened by 5 bases and J by 0 bases, with 10 bases between the two germline ends. The CDR3 loop is CASSPTRVNTEAFF. The CDR3 nucleotides read TGTGCCAGCAGCCCGACCCGGGTGAACACTGAAGCTTTCTTT.

This clonotype turned up a few times. The chain has TRBV7-2 and TRBJ2-5; 9 nucleotides line up with TRBD1. V lost 4 bases and J lost 10; bases outside the gene matches: 7. The CDR3 spans 13 residues. Germline V gives CDR1 SGHTA, CDR2 FQGNSA. CDR3 residues: CASSSGGDRDQYF. The CDR3 region has the DNA TGTGCCAGCAGCTCCGGAGGGGACAGGGACCAGTACTTC.

This clonotype was detected a few times. The CDR3 is CASSSHSVDYGYTF. The CDR3 nucleotides are TGTGCCAGCAGCTCCCATAGCGTAGACTATGGCTACACCTTC. The V call is TRBV7-2, the J call TRBJ1-2; D gene uncertain. Germline V gives CDR1 SGHTA, CDR2 FQGNSA. This CDR3 is 14 amino acids long. V shed 4 bases and J shed 3 bases, with 12 bases lying between them.